The 28 T cell receptor beta chains given below trace back to one sample, sequenced in a study of blood T cell repertoires in COVID-19 (dated by TCRdb to about 2020). The protocol used for the library was the immunoSEQ multiplex PCR assay. TCRdb's version of the immuneACCESS table is confined to in-frame rearrangements and falls short of the full clone set. An unresolved V gene accounts for under half of the shortfall where checked; the remainder is of unknown origin. This sample comprises about 180,000 clones, 75% to 90% of them detected only once. Under 10% of the sample comes from the top ten. Sequencing used peripheral blood. The origin of the receptors is a woman aged 70-85 years with COVID-19, enrolled during active disease.

The gene calls are TRBV7-9 and TRBJ1-5, with 9 positions matching TRBD1. The junction had 8 bases not matched to a gene; V was cut back by 5 bases and J by 3 bases. The germline CDR1 and CDR2 sequences are SEHNR and FQNEAQ (reference sequence). This CDR3 contains 16 residues. This CDR3 is CASSPSGQGNNQPQHF. CDR3 DNA: TGTGCCAGCAGCCCGTCGGGACAGGGAAACAATCAGCCCCAGCATTTT.

This clone has more than one count but fewer than ten. The genes are TRBV2 and TRBJ2-4, with D perhaps TRBD1 (6 bases). The V and J ends lost 10 bases and 0 bases respectively, with 22 bases between them. Germline loops: CDR1 SNHLY, CDR2 FYNNEI. This CDR3 is built from 17 residues. CDR3 sequence: CATSQGTLMLAKNIQYF. CDR3 sequence (DNA): TGTGCCACCTCTCAGGGGACCCTCATGCTAGCCAAAAACATTCAGTACTTC.

This rearrangement joins TRBV18 to TRBJ1-5, with D tentatively TRBD1 (6 bases). CDR1 and CDR2 from the germline V gene are KGHSH and LQKENI. This CDR3 region has 15 residues. V lost 3 bases to trimming and J lost 2 bases, with 11 bases between them. CDR3 region: CASSPERQGNQPQHF. The DNA of the CDR3 is TGTGCCAGCTCACCTGAAAGACAGGGCAATCAGCCCCAGCATTTT.

V and J are TRBV28 and TRBJ1-2, with D uncertain. In germline, CDR1 is MDHEN, CDR2 SYDVKM. The V and J ends lost 2 bases and 7 bases respectively, with 11 bases between them. This CDR3 region has 13 residues. The CDR3 DNA reads as TGTGCCAGCAGTTTAGATGGGGAGGCTGGCTACACCTTC. Residues: CASSLDGEAGYTF.

The J gene is TRBJ2-3, the V gene TRBV5-1; D is possibly TRBD2 (5 bases). This CDR3 has 16 residues. Germline CDR1 and CDR2: SGHRS and YFSETQ. The ends were cut back, 0 bases at V and 2 bases at J, with 13 bases in the middle. Written as DNA, the CDR3 is TGCGCCAGCAGCTTGGGGGCTAGCACCGCCACAGATACGCAGTATTTT. As protein: CASSLGASTATDTQYF.

This clone was counted once. The chain combines TRBV3-1 (or the pseudogene TRBV3-2) with TRBJ2-1; TRBD1 matches at 7 bases. J was trimmed by 9 bases and V by 1 base; bases with no gene match: 9. Looked up from germline, CDR1 is LGHDT and CDR2 is YNNKEL (reference sequence). The CDR3 spans 15 residues. CDR3 protein: CASSQVGRGSGEQFF. CDR3 DNA: TGTGCCAGCAGCCAAGTTGGCAGGGGGTCGGGTGAGCAGTTCTTC.

The CDR3 nucleotides read TGTGCCCATTCGGAGCCGTATAGGGTGGCGGGCTACGAGCAGTACTTC. Translated: CAHSEPYRVAGYEQYF. J is TRBJ2-7 and V is TRBV27; possibly TRBD2 for D (5 bases). Germline CDR1 reads MNHEY; CDR2 reads SMNVEV (reference sequence). Trimming took off 11 bases at V and 3 bases at J, with 26 bases between the two ends. The CDR3 runs 16 residues.

The gene calls are TRBV19 and TRBJ2-5; weak D call: TRBD1 (6 bases). Trimming left V 5 bases short and J 4 bases short, with 14 bases between. This CDR3 is built from 14 residues. Germline V gene lookup returns CDR1 LNHDA and CDR2 SQIVND (reference sequence). CDR3 protein: CASSLTGRGETQYF. The CDR3 DNA follows: TGTGCCAGTAGTCTAACAGGGAGAGGAGAGACCCAGTACTTC.

CDR3 loop: CASSYNGGAFF. In nucleotides, the CDR3 is TGTGCCAGCAGTTACAATGGAGGCGCTTTCTTT. The chain is built from TRBV6-6 and TRBJ1-1; no definite D call. V shed 2 bases and J shed 11 bases, with 9 bases lying between them. The V gene's germline CDR1 is MNHNY and CDR2 SVGAGI (reference sequence). The CDR3 consists of 11 residues.

The chain has TRBV28 and TRBJ1-5; 10 bases fit TRBD1. Germline V gene data show CDR1 as MDHEN and CDR2 as SYDVKM. CDR3 length: 15 residues. Trimming cost V 2 bases and J 3 bases; bases outside gene matches: 1. For the CDR3, the DNA is TGTGCCAGCAGTTTAGGGACAGGGGTCAATCAGCCCCAGCATTTT. It specifies CASSLGTGVNQPQHF.

In this sample, this clone turned up once. V gene TRBV7-9 combines with J gene TRBJ1-2; possibly TRBD1 for D (5 bases). Trimming left V 2 bases short and J 7 bases short, with 11 bases between. Germline CDR1 reads SEHNR; CDR2 reads FQNEAQ (reference sequence). The CDR3 loop spans 13 amino acids. The CDR3 sequence is CASSLQTAPGYTF. CDR3 bases: TGTGCCAGCAGCTTACAGACAGCTCCTGGCTACACCTTC.

The chain has TRBV10-3 and TRBJ2-1; weak D call: TRBD1 (6 bases). V lost 0 bases to trimming and J lost 9 bases, with 9 bases between them. The CDR3 has 13 amino acids. Germline CDR1 is ENHRY and CDR2 is SYGVKD. CDR3 bases: TGTGCCATCAGTGAGTCGGACAGTCCTGAGCAGTTCTTC. It yields the protein CAISESDSPEQFF.

V is TRBV5-1 and J is TRBJ2-3; 14 bases agree with TRBD2. Losses at the gene ends were 4 bases for V and 3 bases for J; bases not matched to a gene: 10. The CDR3 has 18 amino acids. Germline V CDR1 and CDR2: SGHRS, YFSETQ. The CDR3 protein is CASSPIGTSGSGTDTQYF. The CDR3, as DNA: TGCGCCAGCAGCCCAATAGGGACTAGCGGGAGCGGAACAGATACGCAGTATTTT.

The chain uses TRBV28 and TRBJ1-2, with a possible D match to TRBD1 (5 bases). CDR3 size: 14 residues. The V and J ends lost 2 bases and 2 bases respectively, with 9 bases between them. Per the germline V gene, CDR1 is MDHEN and CDR2 is SYDVKM. DNA of the CDR3: TGTGCCAGCAGTTTAGGGGGGTTCAACTATGGCTACACCTTC. Protein sequence: CASSLGGFNYGYTF.

V and J are TRBV7-2 and TRBJ2-2; tentative D call: TRBD1 (6 bases). The CDR3 consists of 15 residues. Trimming stripped 5 bases from V and 3 bases from J, with 13 bases between. CDR1 SGHTA and CDR2 FQGNSA come from the germline V gene. The CDR3 here is CASSPEGHYTGELFF. The CDR3 DNA is TGTGCCAGCAGCCCCGAGGGACACTACACCGGGGAGCTGTTTTTT.

V gene TRBV7-2 combines with J gene TRBJ2-7; 8 bases align to TRBD2. CDR1 is SGHTA and CDR2 is FQGNSA in the germline V gene. CDR3 length: 16 amino acids. With 0 bases clipped from V and 3 bases from J, the junction kept 7 bases outside the gene matches. The CDR3 nucleotides read TGTGCCAGCAGCTTAGCGACTAGCGCGCGGCTCTACGAGCAGTACTTC. Translated: CASSLATSARLYEQYF.

The CDR3 loop reads CSVEFQKEQYF. The CDR3 DNA is TGCAGCGTTGAATTCCAGAAGGAGCAGTACTTC. The V and J genes are TRBV29-1 and TRBJ2-7, with no clear D. CDR1 and CDR2 from the germline V gene are SQVTM and ANQGSEA. With 2 bases removed from V and 7 bases from J, the gap between germline ends came to 9 bases. This CDR3 is 11 amino acids long.

The genes are TRBV3-1 (or the pseudogene TRBV3-2) and TRBJ1-6, with 10 bases matching TRBD1. CDR1 and CDR2 (germline): LGHDT, YNNKEL (reference sequence). Trimming cost V 4 bases and J 4 bases; bases outside gene matches: 10. The CDR3 has 18 residues. CDR3 DNA: TGTGCCAGCAGCCCAAATCCGGGACAGGGGTCTTATAATTCACCCCTCCACTTT. Amino acid sequence: CASSPNPGQGSYNSPLHF.

The chain uses TRBV7-8 and TRBJ1-5; TRBD1 is a possible D gene (6 bases). The CDR3 spans 16 residues. V was trimmed by 6 bases and J by 6 bases, leaving 21 bases between them. Looked up from germline, CDR1 is SGHVS and CDR2 is FQNEAQ. The DNA of the CDR3 is TGTGCCAGCAGTCCAGTCGGGGGGCTCGTGGGTCAGCCCCAGCATTTT. Its translation: CASSPVGGLVGQPQHF.

This clone appeared once. The chain recombines TRBV19 with TRBJ1-4; 7 bases line up with TRBD1. The CDR3 is 15 amino acids. The V and J ends lost 5 bases and 8 bases, in that order; junction bases with no gene match: 11. In germline, CDR1 is LNHDA, CDR2 SQIVND (reference sequence). The CDR3 protein is CASSLKRQGIEKLFF. The CDR3, as DNA: TGTGCCAGTAGTTTGAAAAGACAGGGTATAGAAAAACTGTTTTTT.

The chain links TRBV21-1 to TRBJ2-7; no check of the table's D call, TRBD1, against the DNA was made. TRBV21-1 corresponds to a pseudogene. The CDR3 sequence is 22 residues long. CDR3: CASTPPPGTGVKLAVLSYEQYF. The CDR3 bases are TGTGCCAGCACCCCTCCGCCTGGGACAGGGGTGAAGCTAGCGGTCCTCTCCTACGAGCAGTACTTC.

J is TRBJ2-1 and V is TRBV12-5; D is possibly TRBD1 (6 bases). Germline V gives CDR1 LGHNT, CDR2 FRNRAP. Trimming removed 4 bases at V and 5 bases at J, with 9 bases between. The CDR3 spans 13 residues. The CDR3 nucleotides are TGTGCTAGTGGTTCCAACAGGGACAATGAGCAGTTCTTC. This encodes CASGSNRDNEQFF.

This clone was found once. This sequence joins TRBV4-1 and TRBJ2-1; 8 bases are a match to TRBD1. Germline V gives CDR1 MGHRA, CDR2 YSYEKL. The CDR3 runs to 15 residues. V was clipped by 0 bases and J by 6 bases; unmatched bases: 4. This chain's CDR3 is CASSQDRGRINEQFF. The CDR3 nucleotides read TGCGCCAGCAGCCAAGACAGGGGGCGCATCAATGAGCAGTTCTTC.

The chain has TRBV11-2 and TRBJ1-4; TRBD1 aligns across 8 bases. Germline CDR1 reads SGHAT; CDR2 reads FQNNGV. This CDR3 has 16 residues. Trimming at V came to 1 base and at J to 5 bases, leaving 6 bases not matched to a gene. Here the CDR3 reads CASSLGTGGTNEKLFF. The DNA of the CDR3 is TGTGCCAGCAGCTTAGGCACAGGGGGTACAAATGAAAAACTGTTTTTT.

The gene calls are TRBV7-2 and TRBJ2-1, with 10 bases fitting TRBD2. Per the germline V gene, CDR1 is SGHTA and CDR2 is FQGNSA. The CDR3 consists of 17 residues. With V trimmed by 0 bases and J by 12 bases, 14 bases remained unmatched. The CDR3 is CASSLAGLAGGPSGQFF. The CDR3 nucleotides read TGTGCCAGCAGCTTAGCTGGTTTAGCGGGAGGCCCCAGTGGGCAGTTCTTC. Based on the CDR3 plus reference TRBV7-2 and TRBJ2-1, the full variable domain is GAGVSQSPSNKVTEKGKDVELRCDPISGHTALYWYRQSLGQGLEFLIYFQGNSAPDKSGLPSDRFSAERTGGSVSTLTIQRTQQEDSAVYLCASSLAGLAGGPSGQFFGPGTRLTVL.

The table lists this clone with a count of one. The V call is TRBV6-2 or TRBV6-3, the J call TRBJ2-7; 8 nucleotides align to TRBD1. Germline CDR1 is MNHEY and CDR2 is SVGEGT. The CDR3 is made up of 14 amino acids. Trimming cost V 5 bases and J 4 bases; bases outside gene matches: 7. CDR3 protein: CASSPTGGGYEQYF. CDR3 nucleotides: TGTGCCAGCAGTCCAACAGGGGGTGGGTACGAGCAGTACTTC.

The V and J genes are TRBV10-1 and TRBJ2-2; TRBD2 aligns across 9 bases. CDR3 length: 15 residues. V shed 0 bases and J 6 bases; nucleotides not matched to a gene: 2. In germline, CDR1 is WNHNN, CDR2 SYGVQD (reference sequence). The CDR3 spells CASSESGGGAGELFF. The DNA of the CDR3 is TGCGCCAGCAGTGAGTCCGGCGGGGGGGCCGGGGAGCTGTTTTTT.

V gene TRBV3-1 (or the pseudogene TRBV3-2) combines with J gene TRBJ2-7, with 7 nucleotides matching TRBD2. Germline V gene lookup returns CDR1 LGHDT and CDR2 YNNKEL (reference sequence). This CDR3 comprises 13 residues. V was pared by 4 bases and J by 3 bases, with 3 bases of the junction left unmatched. This CDR3 is CASSRSGNYEQYF. The CDR3 bases are TGTGCCAGCAGCCGCAGCGGGAACTACGAGCAGTACTTC.